The next 20 T cell receptor beta chains were all read from a single sample in a study of blood T cell repertoires in COVID-19. Generated by immunoSEQ multiplex PCR, the TCRdb table keeps only in-frame clones and is missing some. The sample holds about 200,000 clones, approximately 84% seen once. Sequencing was carried out using peripheral blood. The source is a man aged 80 or over with acute or convalescent COVID-19.

This clone has only one observation. The chain joins TRBV7-3 to TRBJ1-6; D remains unclear. The CDR3 sequence is 17 residues long. Germline CDR1 SGHTA, CDR2 FQGTGA. V shed 6 bases and J shed 8 bases, with 23 bases lying between them. The CDR3 DNA sequence: TGTGCCAGCAGTTTAGGTCTCCAGCGGCAGAGTGATTCACCCCTCCACTTT. Residues: CASSLGLQRQSDSPLHF. Full variable domain (missing parts from reference TRBV7-3 and TRBJ1-6): GAGVSQTPSNKVTEKGKYVELRCDPISGHTALYWYRQSLGQGPEFLIYFQGTGAADDSGLPNDRFFAVRPEGSVSTLKIQRTERGDSAVYLCASSLGLQRQSDSPLHFGNGTRLTVT.

The chain has TRBV19 and TRBJ1-5; 9 nucleotides align to TRBD1. This CDR3 region has 16 residues. V lost 8 bases, J lost 1 base, and 9 bases stayed unmatched. Germline CDR1 and CDR2: LNHDA and SQIVND (reference sequence). The CDR3 spells CASENRGLSSNQPQHF. As DNA, the CDR3 is TGTGCCAGTGAGAACAGGGGGCTATCGAGCAATCAGCCCCAGCATTTT.

This CDR3 reads CASSLSTGANVLTF. The CDR3 DNA sequence: TGTGCCAGCAGCTTATCTACTGGGGCCAACGTCCTGACTTTC. The V gene is TRBV7-9, the J gene TRBJ2-6, with D hard to call. Germline-derived CDR1 and CDR2 are SEHNR and FQNEAQ (reference sequence). V was trimmed by 2 bases and J by 2 bases, leaving 4 bases between them. CDR3 length: 14 amino acids.

The rearrangement links TRBV19 to TRBJ1-5; D is ambiguous. Germline V gene lookup returns CDR1 LNHDA and CDR2 SQIVND (reference sequence). The CDR3 sequence is 15 residues long. Trimming took 3 bases from V and 3 from J, leaving 12 bases between them. The CDR3 DNA follows: TGTGCCAGTAGTATGGCGGGCCTATCCAATCAGCCCCAGCATTTT. Translation gives CASSMAGLSNQPQHF.

CDR3 sequence: CASSVARLAGGLDTQYF. CDR3 DNA sequence: TGTGCCAGCAGCGTAGCAAGACTAGCGGGAGGGCTGGATACGCAGTATTTT. This chain connects TRBV9 to TRBJ2-3, with 14 positions matching TRBD2. The V gene's germline CDR1 is SGDLS and CDR2 YYNGEE. V shed 0 bases, J shed 6 bases, and the junction held 6 bases outside the gene matches. The CDR3 has 17 residues.

In its sample, this clone was seen once. CDR3 sequence reads: CAWCRGGQAETQYF. In nucleotides, the CDR3 is TGTGCCTGGTGCCGTGGAGGGCAGGCAGAGACCCAGTACTTC. The V and J genes are TRBV30 and TRBJ2-5; possibly TRBD2 for D (6 bases). The V and J ends lost 5 bases and 4 bases respectively, with 17 bases between them. CDR3 length equals 14 residues. Germline V gene data show CDR1 as GTSNPN and CDR2 as SVGIG (reference sequence).

The count of this clone is one. The chain recombines TRBV6-6 with TRBJ2-3; TRBD1 is a possible D gene (5 bases). Germline V gives CDR1 MNHNY, CDR2 SVGAGI (reference sequence). V dropped 1 base and J dropped 2 bases, with 13 bases sitting between them. This CDR3 has 16 amino acids. The CDR3 spells CASSYFGAEITDTQYF. CDR3 sequence (DNA): TGTGCCAGCAGTTACTTTGGGGCCGAGATCACAGATACGCAGTATTTT.

V and J are TRBV5-1 and TRBJ2-7; D might be TRBD1 (6 bases). The germline V gene encodes CDR1 SGHRS and CDR2 YFSETQ. Trimming pared 4 bases from V and 4 bases from J, leaving 9 bases between. The CDR3 runs to 12 residues. For the CDR3, the DNA is TGCGCCAGCAGCGCGCAGGGGTACGAGCAGTACTTC. It translates to CASSAQGYEQYF.

Turning to this clone: Because it lacks the conserved phenylalanine or tryptophan at the end, this CDR3 is likely a read error. The chain couples TRBV7-3 to TRBJ1-4; TRBD1 might be the D (5 bases). Trimming left V 2 bases short and J 0 bases short, with 10 bases between. The V gene's germline CDR1 is SGHTA and CDR2 FQGTGA. This CDR3 is built from 16 residues. CDR3 in amino acids: CASSLSGGPTNEKLFS. CDR3 DNA: TGTGCCAGCAGCTTATCGGGGGGTCCAACTAATGAAAAACTGTTTTCT.

J is TRBJ2-1 and V is TRBV14, with D maybe TRBD2 (6 bases). This CDR3 is built from 15 residues. Trimming removed 6 bases from V and 4 bases from J, with 16 bases in between. CDR1 SGHDN and CDR2 FVKESK come from the germline V gene. CDR3 in DNA: TGTGCCAGCAGTGCCTGGGGCGGGGATTACAATGAGCAGTTCTTC. It translates to CASSAWGGDYNEQFF.

The chain joins TRBV27 to TRBJ1-5; D is undetermined. Per the germline V gene, CDR1 is MNHEY and CDR2 is SMNVEV (reference sequence). The CDR3 contains 13 residues. Trimming pared 6 bases from V and 8 bases from J, leaving 14 bases between. CDR3 sequence: CASSRPMEEPQHF. In DNA form, the CDR3 reads TGTGCCAGCAGCAGGCCGATGGAAGAGCCCCAGCATTTT.

The table lists this clone with a count of one. The chain recombines TRBV19 with TRBJ1-5; 9 nucleotides agree with TRBD1. The ends lost 7 bases at V and 4 bases at J; junction bases unmatched: 2. CDR3 length: 13 amino acids. The germline V gene encodes CDR1 LNHDA and CDR2 SQIVND (reference sequence). The DNA for the CDR3 is TGTGCCAGTACCGGGACAGGGAATCAGCCCCAGCATTTT. It translates to CASTGTGNQPQHF.

The rearrangement uses TRBV5-1 and TRBJ2-7; 10 positions match TRBD1. The V and J ends lost 3 bases and 4 bases, in that order; junction bases with no gene match: 7. CDR1 is SGHRS, CDR2 YFSETQ, per germline. The CDR3 is 15 residues long. The CDR3 DNA reads TGCGCCAGCAGCTCAGGACAGGGGGGTCCTTACGAGCAGTACTTC. This encodes CASSSGQGGPYEQYF.

The rearrangement joins TRBV20-1 to TRBJ1-1; D call uncertain. Germline lookup yields CDR1 DFQATT and CDR2 SNEGSKA (reference sequence). Trimming took off 3 bases at V and 0 bases at J, with 8 bases between the two ends. The CDR3 consists of 13 residues. In nucleotides, the CDR3 is TGCAGTGCTAGTGCAGGCTTGAACACTGAAGCTTTCTTT. Translation gives CSASAGLNTEAFF.

The V and J genes are TRBV4-3 and TRBJ1-4; D is possibly TRBD1 (5 bases). The CDR3 is 15 residues long. The V gene lost 0 bases and the J gene lost 8 bases, with 13 bases spanning the gap. Germline values: CDR1 LGHNA, CDR2 YSLEER. The CDR3 loop is CASSQENRRGEKLFF. In nucleotides, the CDR3 is TGCGCCAGCAGCCAAGAAAACCGTCGGGGGGAAAAACTGTTTTTT.

In the case of this clone: A junction boundary mismatches the germline segment, possibly from a read error. The rearrangement uses TRBV27 and TRBJ2-1; D not certain. The CDR3 extends over 12 amino acids. Germline V lookup: CDR1 MNHEY, CDR2 SMNVEV (reference sequence). CDR3 sequence reads: CASSLSYNEQFF. For the CDR3, the DNA is TGTGCCAGCAGTCTATCCTACAATGAGCAGTTCTTC.

This chain links TRBV5-1 with TRBJ2-2; possibly TRBD2 for D (6 bases). With 0 bases removed from V and 2 bases from J, the gap between germline ends came to 11 bases. CDR3 length: 16 residues. CDR1 SGHRS and CDR2 YFSETQ come from the germline V gene. CDR3 loop: CASSLVGGYNTGELFF. The CDR3, as DNA: TGCGCCAGCAGCTTGGTCGGGGGATATAACACCGGGGAGCTGTTTTTT.

This chain links TRBV11-2 with TRBJ1-1, with TRBD1 matching 9 bases. Germline CDR1 reads SGHAT; CDR2 reads FQNNGV. V was clipped by 4 bases and J by 6 bases; unmatched bases: 6. There are 14 residues in the CDR3. The CDR3 loop reads CASSSGDREAEAFF. The CDR3 bases are TGTGCCAGCAGCTCTGGGGACAGGGAGGCTGAAGCTTTCTTT.

The chain is built from TRBV24-1 and TRBJ2-1; 8 bases match TRBD1. Germline V CDR1 and CDR2: KGHDR, SFDVKD. Trimming removed 7 bases from V and 5 bases from J; junction bases left unmatched: 3. This CDR3 spans 13 amino acids. CDR3 amino acids: CATREDRDNEQFF. The CDR3 DNA is TGTGCCACCAGAGAGGACAGGGACAATGAGCAGTTCTTC.

This clone occurred once. V usage is TRBV11-3 and J usage is TRBJ2-1; 14 nucleotides match TRBD2. There are 14 residues in the CDR3. From germline, CDR1 is SGHNT and CDR2 YENEEA. After removal of 4 bases from V and 9 bases from J, the junction contained 2 bases not matched to a gene. The CDR3 reads CASSSGLAGGEQFF. In DNA form, the CDR3 reads TGTGCCAGCAGCTCAGGACTAGCGGGGGGTGAGCAGTTCTTC.